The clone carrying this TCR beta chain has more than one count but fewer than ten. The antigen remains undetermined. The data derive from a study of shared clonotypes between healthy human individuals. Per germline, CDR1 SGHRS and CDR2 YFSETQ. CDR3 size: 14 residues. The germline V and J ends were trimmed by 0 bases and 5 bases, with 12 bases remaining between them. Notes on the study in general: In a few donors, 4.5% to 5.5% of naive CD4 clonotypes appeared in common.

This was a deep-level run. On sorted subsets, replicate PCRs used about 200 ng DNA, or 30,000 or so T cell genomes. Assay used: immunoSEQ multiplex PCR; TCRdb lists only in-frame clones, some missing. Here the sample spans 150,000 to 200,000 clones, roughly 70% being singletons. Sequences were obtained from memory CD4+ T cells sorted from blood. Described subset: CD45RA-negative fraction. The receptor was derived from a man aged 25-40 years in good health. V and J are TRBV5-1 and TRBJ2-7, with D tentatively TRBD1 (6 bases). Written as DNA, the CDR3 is TGCGCCAGCAGCTTGGAAGGCAGGGGTGACGAGCAGTACTTC. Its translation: CASSLEGRGDEQYF. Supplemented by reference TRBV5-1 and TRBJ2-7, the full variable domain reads KAGVTQTPRYLIKTRGQQVTLSCSPISGHRSVSWYQQTPGQGLQFLFEYFSETQRNKGNFPGRFSGRQFSNSRSEMNVSTLELGDSALYLCASSLEGRGDEQYFGPGTRLTVT.